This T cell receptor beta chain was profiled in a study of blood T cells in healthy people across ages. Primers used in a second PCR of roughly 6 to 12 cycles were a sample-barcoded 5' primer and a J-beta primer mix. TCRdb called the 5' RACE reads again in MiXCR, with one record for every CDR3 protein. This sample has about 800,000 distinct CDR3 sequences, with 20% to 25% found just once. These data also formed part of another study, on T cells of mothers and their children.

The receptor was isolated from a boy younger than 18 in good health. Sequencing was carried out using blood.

CDR3 bases: TGTGCCAGCAGCCCCCTAGCGGGGGCCCCGCTAGAGACCCAGTACTTC. It specifies CASSPLAGAPLETQYF. The chain has TRBV7-6 and TRBJ2-5, with TRBD2 matching 10 bases. The V gene's germline CDR1 is SGHVS and CDR2 FNYEAQ. V trimming: 5 bases; J trimming: 4 bases; junction bases outside the gene matches: 10. The CDR3 runs 16 residues.